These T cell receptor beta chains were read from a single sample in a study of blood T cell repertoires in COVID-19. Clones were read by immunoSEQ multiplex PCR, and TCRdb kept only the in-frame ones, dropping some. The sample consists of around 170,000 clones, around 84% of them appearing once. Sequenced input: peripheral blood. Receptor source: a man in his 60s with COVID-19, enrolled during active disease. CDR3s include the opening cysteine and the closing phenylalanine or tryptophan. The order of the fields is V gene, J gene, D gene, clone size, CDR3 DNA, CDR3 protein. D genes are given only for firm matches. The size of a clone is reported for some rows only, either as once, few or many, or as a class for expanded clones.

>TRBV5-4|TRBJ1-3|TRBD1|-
TGTGCCAGCAGACCCGACAGGGTCCCTGGAAACACCATATATTTT
CASRPDRVPGNTIYF
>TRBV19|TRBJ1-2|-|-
TGTGCCAGTAGTAGAAAGGGGAGCTACACCTTC
CASSRKGSYTF
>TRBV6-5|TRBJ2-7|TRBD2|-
TGTGCCAGCAGTAGAAGCGGGGGGGCCTTCGAGCAGTACTTC
CASSRSGGAFEQYF
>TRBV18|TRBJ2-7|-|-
TGTGCCAGCTCACCCGGTCAGGGAATCTTCCCCTACGAGCAGTACTTC
CASSPGQGIFPYEQYF
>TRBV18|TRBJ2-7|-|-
TGTGCCAGCTCACCAGGAGGGGCCTCCTACGAGCAGTACTTC
CASSPGGASYEQYF
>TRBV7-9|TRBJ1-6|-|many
TGTGCCAGCAGCCAGGATTTAGGGGACTTCTATAATTCACCCCTCCACTTT
CASSQDLGDFYNSPLHF
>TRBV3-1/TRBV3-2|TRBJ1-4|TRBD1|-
TGTGCCAGCAGCAACAGGGGGGATAATGAAAAACTGTTTTTT
CASSNRGDNEKLFF
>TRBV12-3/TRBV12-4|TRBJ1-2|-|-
TGTGCCAGCAACGGTGCCTATGGCTACACCTTC
CASNGAYGYTF
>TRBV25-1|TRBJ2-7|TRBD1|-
TGTGCCAGCAGACCCCGGGACAGGGGGCACGAGCAGTACTTC
CASRPRDRGHEQYF
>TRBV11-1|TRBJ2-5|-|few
TGTGCCAGCAGCTTAAGTGCGGGGGCGCAACTAGAGACCCAGTACTTC
CASSLSAGAQLETQYF
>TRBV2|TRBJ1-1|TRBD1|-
TGTGCCAGCAGTGAATACGGGACAGGGGGAACTGAAGCTTTCTTT
CASSEYGTGGTEAFF
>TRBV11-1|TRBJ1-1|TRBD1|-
TGTGCCAGCAGCTTAGAGTCGGGACAGCGCCGGGCTTTCTTT
CASSLESGQRRAFF
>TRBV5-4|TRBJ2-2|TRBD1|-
TGTGCCAGCAGCTTCAGGGGGTTGGCCACCGGGGAGCTGTTTTTT
CASSFRGLATGELFF
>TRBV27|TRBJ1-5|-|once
TGTGCCAGCAGAACGACCCTCCAGGGGAATCAGCCCCAGCATTTT
CASRTTLQGNQPQHF
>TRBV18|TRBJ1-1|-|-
TGTGCCAGCTTGCCCCTTGAGGGAACTGAAGCTTTCTTT
CASLPLEGTEAFF
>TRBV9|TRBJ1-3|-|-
TGTGCCAGCAGCGTAGAGTCCGGTAAAGCTTCTGGAAACACCATATATTTT
CASSVESGKASGNTIYF
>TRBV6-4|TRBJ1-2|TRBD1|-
TGTGCCAGCAGTGCGACCGGGACAGTTTCTGGTTTCTACACCTTC
CASSATGTVSGFYTF
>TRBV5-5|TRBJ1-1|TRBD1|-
TGTGCCAGTTCCGGGACAGCGAACACTGAAGCTTTCTTT
CASSGTANTEAFF
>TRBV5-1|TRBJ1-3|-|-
TGCGCCAGCAGCTCCCAGGGGTTCTCCTCTGGAAACACCATATATTTT
CASSSQGFSSGNTIYF
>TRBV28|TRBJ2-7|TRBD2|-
TGTGCCAGCCTCAGCGGGGACGCGTCCTACGAGCAGTACTTC
CASLSGDASYEQYF
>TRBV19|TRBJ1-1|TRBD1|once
TGTGCCAGTAGTACCCAAGGGACAGGGATGAACACTGAAGCTTTCTTT
CASSTQGTGMNTEAFF
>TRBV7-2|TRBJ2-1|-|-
TGTGCCAGCAGCTTAGGAAGGGGGAGCAATGAGCAGTTCTTC
CASSLGRGSNEQFF
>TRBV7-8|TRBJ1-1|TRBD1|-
TGTGCCAGCAGCCCCCGGGACAGGGTGAACACTGAAGCTTTCTTT
CASSPRDRVNTEAFF
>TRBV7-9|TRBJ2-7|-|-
TGTGCCAGCAGCTTATCTCTCGGGAGCTACGAGCAGTACTTC
CASSLSLGSYEQYF
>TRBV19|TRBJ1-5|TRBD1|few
TGTGCCAGTAGTATAATTGGACAGGGGGAAGGTCAGCCCCAGCATTTT
CASSIIGQGEGQPQHF
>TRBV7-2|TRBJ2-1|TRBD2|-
TGTGCCAGCAGCCTCGGGACTAGCGGGGTCAATGAGCAGTTCTTC
CASSLGTSGVNEQFF
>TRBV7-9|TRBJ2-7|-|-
TGTGCCAGCAGTCTAGGTGACTCCCACTCCTACGAGCAGTACTTC
CASSLGDSHSYEQYF